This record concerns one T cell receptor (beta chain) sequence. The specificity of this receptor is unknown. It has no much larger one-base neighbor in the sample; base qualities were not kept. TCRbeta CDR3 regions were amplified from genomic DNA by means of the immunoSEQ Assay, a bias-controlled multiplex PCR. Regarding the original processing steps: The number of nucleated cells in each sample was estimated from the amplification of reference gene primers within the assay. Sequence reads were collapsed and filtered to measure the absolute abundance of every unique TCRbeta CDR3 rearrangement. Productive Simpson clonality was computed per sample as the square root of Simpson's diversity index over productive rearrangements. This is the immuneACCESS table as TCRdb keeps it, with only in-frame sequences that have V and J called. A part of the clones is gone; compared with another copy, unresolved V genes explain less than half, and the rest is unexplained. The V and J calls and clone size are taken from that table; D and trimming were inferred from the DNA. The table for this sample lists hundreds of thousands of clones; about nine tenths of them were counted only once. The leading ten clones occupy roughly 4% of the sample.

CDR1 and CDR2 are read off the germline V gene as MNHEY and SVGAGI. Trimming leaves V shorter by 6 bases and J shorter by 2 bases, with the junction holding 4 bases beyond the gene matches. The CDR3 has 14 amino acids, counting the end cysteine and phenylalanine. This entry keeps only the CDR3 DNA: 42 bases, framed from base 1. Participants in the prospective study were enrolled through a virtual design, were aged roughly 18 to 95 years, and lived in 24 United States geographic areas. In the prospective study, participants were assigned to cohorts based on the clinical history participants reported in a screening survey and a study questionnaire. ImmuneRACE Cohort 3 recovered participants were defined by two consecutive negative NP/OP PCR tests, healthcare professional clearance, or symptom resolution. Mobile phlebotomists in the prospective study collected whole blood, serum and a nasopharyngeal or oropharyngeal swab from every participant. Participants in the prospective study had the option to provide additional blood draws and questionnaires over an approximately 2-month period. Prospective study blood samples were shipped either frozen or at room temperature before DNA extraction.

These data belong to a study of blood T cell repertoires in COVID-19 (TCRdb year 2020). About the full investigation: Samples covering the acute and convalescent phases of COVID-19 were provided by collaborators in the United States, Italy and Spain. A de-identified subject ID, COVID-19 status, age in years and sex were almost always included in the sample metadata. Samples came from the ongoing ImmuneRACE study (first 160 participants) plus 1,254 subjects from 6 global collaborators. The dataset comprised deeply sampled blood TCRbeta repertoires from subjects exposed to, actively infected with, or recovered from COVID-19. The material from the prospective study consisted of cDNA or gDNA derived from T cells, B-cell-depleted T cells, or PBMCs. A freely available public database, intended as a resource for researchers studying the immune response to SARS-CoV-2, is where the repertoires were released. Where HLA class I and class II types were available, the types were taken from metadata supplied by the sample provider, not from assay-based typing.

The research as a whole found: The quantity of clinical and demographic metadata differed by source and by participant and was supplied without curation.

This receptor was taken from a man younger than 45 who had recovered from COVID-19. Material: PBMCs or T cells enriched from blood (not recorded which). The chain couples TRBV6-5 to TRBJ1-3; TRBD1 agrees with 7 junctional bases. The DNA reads TGTGCCAGCAGCGCAGGGGGAACTGGAAACACCATATATTTT. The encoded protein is CASSAGGTGNTIYF.